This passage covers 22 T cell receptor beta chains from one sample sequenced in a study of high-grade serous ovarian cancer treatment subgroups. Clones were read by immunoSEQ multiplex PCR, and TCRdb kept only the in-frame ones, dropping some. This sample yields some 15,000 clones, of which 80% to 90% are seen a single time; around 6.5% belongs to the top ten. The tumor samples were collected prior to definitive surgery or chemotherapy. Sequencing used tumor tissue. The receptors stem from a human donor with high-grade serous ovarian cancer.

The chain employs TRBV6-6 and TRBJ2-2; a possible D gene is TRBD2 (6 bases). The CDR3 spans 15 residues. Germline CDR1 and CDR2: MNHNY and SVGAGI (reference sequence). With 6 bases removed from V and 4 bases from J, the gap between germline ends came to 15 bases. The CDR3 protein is CASSSWARGTGELFF. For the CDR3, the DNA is TGTGCCAGCAGCTCATGGGCGCGGGGCACCGGGGAGCTGTTTTTT.

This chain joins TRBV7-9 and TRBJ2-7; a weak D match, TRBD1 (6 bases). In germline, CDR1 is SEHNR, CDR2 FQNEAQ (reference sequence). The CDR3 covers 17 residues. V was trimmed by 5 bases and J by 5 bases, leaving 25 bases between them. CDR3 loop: CASSPKGPDSRSHEQYF. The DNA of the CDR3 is TGTGCCAGCAGCCCCAAGGGCCCGGACAGTCGTAGCCACGAGCAGTACTTC.

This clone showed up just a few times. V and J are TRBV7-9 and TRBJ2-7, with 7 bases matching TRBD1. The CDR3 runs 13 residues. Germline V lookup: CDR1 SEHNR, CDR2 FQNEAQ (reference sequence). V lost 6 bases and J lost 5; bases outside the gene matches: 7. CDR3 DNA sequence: TGTGCCAGCAGTTGGGACAGTTCCCACGAGCAGTACTTC. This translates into CASSWDSSHEQYF. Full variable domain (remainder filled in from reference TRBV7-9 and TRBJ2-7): DTGVSQNPRHKITKRGQNVTFRCDPISEHNRLYWYRQTLGQGPEFLTYFQNEAQLEKSRLLSDRFSAERPKGSFSTLEIQRTEQGDSAMYLCASSWDSSHEQYFGPGTRLTVT.

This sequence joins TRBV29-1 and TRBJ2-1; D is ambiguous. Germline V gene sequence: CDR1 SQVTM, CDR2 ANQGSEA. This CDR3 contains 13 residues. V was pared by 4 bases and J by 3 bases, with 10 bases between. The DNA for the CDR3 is TGCAGCGTTGGGCAGTCCGGCTACAATGAGCAGTTCTTC. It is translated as CSVGQSGYNEQFF.

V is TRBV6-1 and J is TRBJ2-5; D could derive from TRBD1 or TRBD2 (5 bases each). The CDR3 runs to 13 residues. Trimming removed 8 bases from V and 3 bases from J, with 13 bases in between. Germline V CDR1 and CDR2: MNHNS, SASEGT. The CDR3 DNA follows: TGTGCCAGCGGGGACGGCTGGGAAGAGACCCAGTACTTC. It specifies CASGDGWEETQYF.

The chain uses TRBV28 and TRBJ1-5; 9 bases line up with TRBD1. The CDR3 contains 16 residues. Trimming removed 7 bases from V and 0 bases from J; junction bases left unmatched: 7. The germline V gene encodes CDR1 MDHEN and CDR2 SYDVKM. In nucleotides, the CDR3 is TGTGCCAGCACCTTAGGGACAGGGTATAGCAATCAGCCCCAGCATTTT. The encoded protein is CASTLGTGYSNQPQHF. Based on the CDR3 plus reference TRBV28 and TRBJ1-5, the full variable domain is DVKVTQSSRYLVKRTGEKVFLECVQDMDHENMFWYRQDPGLGLRLIYFSYDVKMKEKGDIPEGYSVSREKKERFSLILESASTNQTSMYLCASTLGTGYSNQPQHFGDGTRLSIL.

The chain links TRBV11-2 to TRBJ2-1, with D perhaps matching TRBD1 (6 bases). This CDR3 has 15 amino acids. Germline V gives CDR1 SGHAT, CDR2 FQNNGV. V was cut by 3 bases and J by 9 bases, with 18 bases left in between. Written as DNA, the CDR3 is TGTGCCAGCAGCTTCGTGGGGGCAGGGGCCGTTGAGCAGTTCTTC. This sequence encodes CASSFVGAGAVEQFF.

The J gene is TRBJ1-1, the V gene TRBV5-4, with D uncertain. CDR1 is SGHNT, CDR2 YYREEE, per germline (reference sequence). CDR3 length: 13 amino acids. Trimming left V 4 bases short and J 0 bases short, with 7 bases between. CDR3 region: CASSPYVNTEAFF. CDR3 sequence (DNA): TGTGCCAGCAGCCCATATGTGAACACTGAAGCTTTCTTT.

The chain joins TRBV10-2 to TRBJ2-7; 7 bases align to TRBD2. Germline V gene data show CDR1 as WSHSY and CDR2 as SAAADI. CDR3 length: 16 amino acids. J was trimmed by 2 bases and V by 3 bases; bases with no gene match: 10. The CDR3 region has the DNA TGCGCCAGCAGTGAACCGGGAGGAGGGGCCCCCTACGAGCAGTACTTC. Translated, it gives CASSEPGGGAPYEQYF.

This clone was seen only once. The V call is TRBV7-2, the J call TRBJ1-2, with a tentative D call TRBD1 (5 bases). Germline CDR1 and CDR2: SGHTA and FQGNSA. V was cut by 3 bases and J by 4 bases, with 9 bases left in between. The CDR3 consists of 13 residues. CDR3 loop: CASSLDTVYGYTF. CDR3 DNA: TGTGCCAGCAGCTTGGACACGGTCTATGGCTACACCTTC.

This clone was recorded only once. This CDR3 is CASSTFRYQETQYF. The CDR3 bases are TGTGCCAGCAGTACTTTTAGGTACCAAGAGACCCAGTACTTC. The chain links TRBV11-2 to TRBJ2-5; no clear D gene. The CDR3 covers 14 residues. Germline CDR1 is SGHAT and CDR2 is FQNNGV. Deletions cut 6 bases from V and 0 bases from J, with 11 bases between.

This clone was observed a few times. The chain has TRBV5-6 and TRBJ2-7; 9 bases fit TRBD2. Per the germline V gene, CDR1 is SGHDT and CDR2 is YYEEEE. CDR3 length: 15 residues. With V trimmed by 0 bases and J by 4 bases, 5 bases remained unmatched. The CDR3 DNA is TGTGCCAGCAGCTTGGCTAGCGGGGTGGTGTACGAGCAGTACTTC. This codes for CASSLASGVVYEQYF.

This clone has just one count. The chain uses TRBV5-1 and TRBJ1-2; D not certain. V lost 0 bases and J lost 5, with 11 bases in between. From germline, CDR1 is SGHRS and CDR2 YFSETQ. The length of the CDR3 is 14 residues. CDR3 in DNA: TGCGCCAGCAGCTTGGAAGCTTCTAGATATGGCTACACCTTC. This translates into CASSLEASRYGYTF. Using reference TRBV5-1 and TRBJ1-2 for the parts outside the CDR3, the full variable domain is KAGVTQTPRYLIKTRGQQVTLSCSPISGHRSVSWYQQTPGQGLQFLFEYFSETQRNKGNFPGRFSGRQFSNSRSEMNVSTLELGDSALYLCASSLEASRYGYTFGSGTRLTVV.

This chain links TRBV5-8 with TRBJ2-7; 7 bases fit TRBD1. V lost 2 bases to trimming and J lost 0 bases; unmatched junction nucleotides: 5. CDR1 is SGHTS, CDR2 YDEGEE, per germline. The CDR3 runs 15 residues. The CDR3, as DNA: TGTGCCAGCAGCTTCGACAGGGTCCTCTCCTACGAGCAGTACTTC. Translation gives CASSFDRVLSYEQYF.

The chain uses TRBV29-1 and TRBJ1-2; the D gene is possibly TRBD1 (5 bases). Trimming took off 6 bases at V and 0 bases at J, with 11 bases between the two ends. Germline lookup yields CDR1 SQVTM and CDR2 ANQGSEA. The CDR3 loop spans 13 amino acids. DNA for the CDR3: TGCAGCGTCCGGGGCGGGTCTAACTATGGCTACACCTTC. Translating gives CSVRGGSNYGYTF.

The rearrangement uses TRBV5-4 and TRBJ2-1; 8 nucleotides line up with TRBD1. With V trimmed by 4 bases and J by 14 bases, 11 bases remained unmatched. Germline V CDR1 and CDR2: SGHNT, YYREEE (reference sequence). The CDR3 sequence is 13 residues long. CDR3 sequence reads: CASSAQGAPGEFF. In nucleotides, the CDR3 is TGTGCCAGCAGCGCCCAGGGGGCCCCCGGAGAGTTCTTC.

The CDR3 nucleotides read TGTGCCAGCAGTTTATACCCGGGCCCCTCGGGTAGCAATCAGCCCCAGCATTTT. Its translation: CASSLYPGPSGSNQPQHF. The J gene is TRBJ1-5, the V gene TRBV27; no reliable D call. Germline V CDR1 and CDR2: MNHEY, SMNVEV (reference sequence). The CDR3 length is 18 residues. V lost 1 base and J lost 0, with 16 bases in between.

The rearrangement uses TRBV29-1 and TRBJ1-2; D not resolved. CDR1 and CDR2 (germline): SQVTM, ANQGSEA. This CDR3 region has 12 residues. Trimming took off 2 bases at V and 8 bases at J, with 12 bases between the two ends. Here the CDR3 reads CSVESRPSGYTF. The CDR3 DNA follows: TGCAGCGTTGAATCCCGTCCCAGCGGCTACACCTTC.

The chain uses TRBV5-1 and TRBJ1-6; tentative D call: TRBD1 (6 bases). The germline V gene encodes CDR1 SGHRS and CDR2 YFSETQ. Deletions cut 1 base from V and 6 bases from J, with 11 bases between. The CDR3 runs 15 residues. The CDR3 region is CASSLQGTANSPLHF. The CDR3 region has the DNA TGCGCCAGCAGCTTGCAGGGGACCGCTAATTCACCCCTCCACTTT.

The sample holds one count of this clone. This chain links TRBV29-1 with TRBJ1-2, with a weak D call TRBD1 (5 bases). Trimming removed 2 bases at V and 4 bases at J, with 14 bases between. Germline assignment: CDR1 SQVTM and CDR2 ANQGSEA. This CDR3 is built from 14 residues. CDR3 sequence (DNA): TGCAGCGTTGAATCGGGGGGGGGTGCCTATGGCTACACCTTC. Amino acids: CSVESGGGAYGYTF. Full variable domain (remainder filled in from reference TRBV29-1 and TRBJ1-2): SAVISQKPSRDICQRGTSLTIQCQVDSQVTMMFWYRQQPGQSLTLIATANQGSEATYESGFVIDKFPISRPNLTFSTLTVSNMSPEDSSIYLCSVESGGGAYGYTFGSGTRLTVV.

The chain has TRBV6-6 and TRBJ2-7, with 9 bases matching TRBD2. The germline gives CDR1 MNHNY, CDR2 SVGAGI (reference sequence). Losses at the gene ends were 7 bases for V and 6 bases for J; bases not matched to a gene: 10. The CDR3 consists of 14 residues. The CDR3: CASTERGAQAEQYF. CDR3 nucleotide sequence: TGTGCCAGCACCGAGCGGGGGGCGCAGGCCGAGCAGTACTTC.

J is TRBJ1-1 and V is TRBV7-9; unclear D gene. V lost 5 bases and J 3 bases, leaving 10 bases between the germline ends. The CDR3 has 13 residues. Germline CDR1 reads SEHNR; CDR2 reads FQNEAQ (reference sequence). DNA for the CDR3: TGTGCCAGCAGCACAGAGGGTGACACTGAAGCTTTCTTT. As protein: CASSTEGDTEAFF.